This TCR beta chain was profiled in a study of blood T cell repertoires in COVID-19. V lost 3 bases to trimming and J lost 7 bases; unmatched junction nucleotides: 9. The germline V gene has CDR1 KGHSH and CDR2 LQKENI. The CDR3 consists of 15 residues. Libraries were prepared by immunoSEQ multiplex PCR; TCRdb keeps only in-frame clonotypes and omits some of them. The data contain some 99,000 clones, over 70% of them singletons. The gene calls are TRBV18 and TRBJ1-5; TRBD1 matches at 7 bases. The receptor was derived from an elderly woman with acute or convalescent COVID-19. Material for sequencing was peripheral blood. DNA of the CDR3: TGTGCCAGCTCACCTGGAGGGGGCGGGGGGCAGCCCCAGCATTTT. As protein: CASSPGGGGGQPQHF.